The clone carrying this T cell receptor (beta chain) was observed a handful of times. What it binds is not known. Other DNA sequences within the sample encode an identical CDR3. The data stem from a study of beta chain features in type 1 diabetes. Study findings and constraints: Diminished insertions and augmented deletions at VDJ junctions characterized type 1 diabetes patients. In every one of the four CD4+ subsets, TCRB CDR3s were moderately but significantly shorter in Type 1 diabetes patients.

One heparinised blood draw averaging approximately 120 mL was given by each donor. Isolation of CD4+ naive, central memory, regulatory and stem cell-like memory cells was achieved by sorting via CD45RO/CCR7/CD25/CD127/CD95/CD27. The CDR3 sequence is 11 residues long. Looked up from germline, CDR1 is DFQATT and CDR2 is SNEGSKA (reference sequence). Trimming removed 3 bases from V and 2 bases from J, with 5 bases in between. The investigators reverse transcribed all of the isolated RNA, so they sequenced expressed TCRB transcripts. The data were produced by immunoSEQ multiplex PCR, yet TCRdb's version contains in-frame clones alone and is incomplete. The sample records 300,000 to 350,000 clones, approximately 10% being singletons.

The sequence was collected from a man aged 30 to 39 with type 1 diabetes. V and J are TRBV20-1 and TRBJ2-7, with D unresolved. Sequenced: central memory CD4+ T cells from blood. CDR3 DNA sequence: TGCAGTGCTAGGAACCCCTACGAGCAGTACTTC. The encoded protein is CSARNPYEQYF.